This TCR beta chain came from a study of beta chain features in type 1 diabetes. TCRB transcripts that were expressed got sequenced, as all of the isolated RNA had been reverse transcribed. TCRdb keeps only in-frame clones here, not all; method: immunoSEQ multiplex PCR. The table lists over 500,000 clones, 15% to 18% of them singletons. The germline gives CDR1 PRHDT, CDR2 FYEKMQ (reference sequence). V lost 5 bases and J lost 2, with 6 bases in between. CDR3 length equals 12 residues. The sample was naive CD4+ T cells from blood. The chain has TRBV13 and TRBJ1-2; D gene ambiguous. This receptor was obtained from a man aged 18 to 30 in good health. CDR3 in DNA: TGTGCCAGCAGCCTCCAGAACTATGGCTACACCTTC. It translates to CASSLQNYGYTF.